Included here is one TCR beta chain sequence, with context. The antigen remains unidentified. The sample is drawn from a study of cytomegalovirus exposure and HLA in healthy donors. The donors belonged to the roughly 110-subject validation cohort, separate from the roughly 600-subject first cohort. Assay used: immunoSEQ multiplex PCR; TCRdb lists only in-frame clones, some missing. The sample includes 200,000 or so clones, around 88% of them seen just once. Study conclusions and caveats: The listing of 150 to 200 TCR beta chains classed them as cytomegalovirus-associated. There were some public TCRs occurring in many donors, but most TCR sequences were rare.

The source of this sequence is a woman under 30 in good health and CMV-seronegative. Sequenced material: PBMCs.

The CDR3 bases are TGTGCCAGCAGTCCCCGACAGGGCAGCTCTGGAAACACCATATATTTT. Protein product: CASSPRQGSSGNTIYF. The chain is built from TRBV28 and TRBJ1-3, with 7 bases identical to TRBD1. Germline trimming cut 5 bases from V and 0 bases from J; bases unmatched to any gene: 7. This CDR3 is 16 amino acids long. From germline, CDR1 is MDHEN and CDR2 SYDVKM.